Reported below is one TCR beta chain. The data belong to a study of blood T cells in healthy people across ages. Using a J-beta primer mix together with a sample-barcoded 5' primer, a second PCR was run for roughly 7 to 12 cycles. Via MiXCR, TCRdb re-called the 5' RACE reads, giving one row per CDR3 protein. The sample includes roughly 700,000 distinct CDR3 sequences, roughly 25% of them seen just once. Donor samples were obtained from healthy Caucasian individuals from Russia, aged about 6 to 100. In germline, CDR1 is LGHDT, CDR2 YNNKEL (reference sequence). Trimming pared 4 bases from V and 2 bases from J, leaving 15 bases between. The length of the CDR3 is 16 residues. A further study also used this sample, focusing on T cells of mothers and their children.

The specimen was blood. The sequence was collected from a boy between 10 and 17 years old in good health. The rearrangement joins TRBV3-1 to TRBJ1-5; tentatively, D is TRBD1 (5 bases). The CDR3 DNA reads as TGTGCCAGCAGCCGGGACCACATCGTGGGCAATCAGCCCCAGCATTTT. Protein product: CASSRDHIVGNQPQHF.